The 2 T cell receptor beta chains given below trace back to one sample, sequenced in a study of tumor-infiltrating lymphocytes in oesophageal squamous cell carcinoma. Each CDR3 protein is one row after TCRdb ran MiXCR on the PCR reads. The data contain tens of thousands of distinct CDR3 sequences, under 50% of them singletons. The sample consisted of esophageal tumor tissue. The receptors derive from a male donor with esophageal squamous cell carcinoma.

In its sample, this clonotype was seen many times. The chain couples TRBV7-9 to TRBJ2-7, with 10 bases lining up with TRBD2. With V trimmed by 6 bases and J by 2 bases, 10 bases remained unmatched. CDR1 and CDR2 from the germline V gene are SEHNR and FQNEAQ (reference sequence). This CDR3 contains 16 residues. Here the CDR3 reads CASRSDIAGGPYEQYF. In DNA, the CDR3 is TGTGCCAGCAGGTCTGACATAGCGGGAGGTCCCTACGAGCAGTACTTC.

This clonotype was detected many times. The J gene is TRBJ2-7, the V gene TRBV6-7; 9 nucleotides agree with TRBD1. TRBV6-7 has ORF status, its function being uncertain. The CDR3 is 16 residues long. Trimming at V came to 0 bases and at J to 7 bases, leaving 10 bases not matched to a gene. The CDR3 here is CASSYSPPGTGNEQYF. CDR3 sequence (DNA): TGTGCCAGCAGTTACTCTCCCCCCGGGACAGGGAATGAGCAGTACTTC.